The next 30 T cell receptor beta chains were all read from a single sample in a study of T cell clonality in common variable immunodeficiency. Measured with immunoSEQ multiplex PCR; TCRdb has only the in-frame clones, and not every one. Recorded here are around 60,000 clones, none singletons. The sample consisted of peripheral blood mononuclear cells. These receptor sequences come from a person aged 18 to 70 in good health.

The table lists this clone with many counts. The sequenced fragment ends 3 residues before the CDR3 boundary, so the rest is inferred from the germline J gene. The chain recombines TRBV30 with TRBJ1-3; 7 bases agree with TRBD1. This CDR3 region has 15 residues. Per the germline V gene, CDR1 is GTSNPN and CDR2 is SVGIG (reference sequence). Trimming cost V 5 bases and J 3 bases; bases outside gene matches: 10. Partial CDR3 DNA: TGTGCCTGGGCGATGGGGACAGCGGGTGGAAACACC. This translates into CAWAMGTAGGNT. The full CDR3 protein reads CAWAMGTAGGNTIYF.

In this sample, this clone turned up many times. The CDR3 is cut off 3 residues early in the read; its end comes from the germline J gene. The chain is built from TRBV29-1 and TRBJ1-2; D is ambiguous. Trimming pared 6 bases from V and 0 bases from J, leaving 26 bases between. CDR1 SQVTM and CDR2 ANQGSEA come from the germline V gene. This CDR3 comprises 18 residues. CDR3 in amino acids: CSVYLQQNQLRANYGYTF. CDR3 bases read: TGCAGCGTATATTTGCAGCAGAACCAACTGAGGGCTAACTATGGC.

This clone was detected ten times or more. The CDR3 end falls 3 residues outside the read, so it is completed with the germline J gene. This chain uses TRBV12-3 or TRBV12-4 with TRBJ2-2; no firm D call. This CDR3 has 14 residues. Trimming cost V 5 bases and J 0 bases, with 7 bases left between them. The sequenced part of the CDR3 DNA is TGTGCCAGCAGTGTCTATTCGAACACCGGGGAG. It is translated as CASSVYSNTGE. The entire CDR3 protein is CASSVYSNTGELFF.

At least ten counts were recorded for this clone. Sequencing ends 3 residues short of the CDR3 end; the germline J gene provides the rest. This chain uses TRBV5-1 with TRBJ2-3; 11 bases fit TRBD2. J gave up 8 bases and V 3 bases, and 11 bases lay outside the gene matches. The germline gives CDR1 SGHRS, CDR2 YFSETQ. This CDR3 is built from 16 residues. The sequenced part of the CDR3 DNA is TGCGCCAGCAGCTCAGATCTAGCGGGGGGTTTTGGTACG. It is translated as CASSSDLAGGFGT. In full, the CDR3 reads CASSSDLAGGFGTQYF.

This clone was counted between two and nine times. The sequenced fragment ends 3 residues before the CDR3 boundary, so the rest is inferred from the germline J gene. The J gene is TRBJ2-5, the V gene TRBV6-9; 7 bases fit TRBD2. The CDR3 sequence is 16 residues long. V shed 6 bases and J 5 bases; nucleotides not matched to a gene: 15. CDR1 MNHGY and CDR2 SVAAGI come from the germline V gene. The CDR3: CASSPRLAWAQETQYF. The part of the CDR3 DNA that was read is TGTGCCAGCAGCCCTCGACTAGCATGGGCACAGGAGACC.

This clone was seen ten or more times. The DNA ends 3 residues before the CDR3 does, and the rest of the CDR3 is filled in from the germline J gene. V and J are TRBV29-1 and TRBJ2-3; TRBD1 matches 9 bases. J was trimmed by 6 bases and V by 4 bases; bases with no gene match: 5. CDR3 length: 13 residues. The germline V gene encodes CDR1 SQVTM and CDR2 ANQGSEA. CDR3 amino acids: CSVVGQGWDTQYF. The sequenced part of the CDR3 DNA is TGCAGCGTTGTGGGACAGGGATGGGATACG.

This clone was observed at least ten times. The CDR3 extends 3 residues past the end of the read, so its final part is completed from the germline J gene. This chain uses TRBV2 with TRBJ1-5, with D possibly matching TRBD1 (5 bases). V lost 1 base and J lost 7, with 14 bases in between. Germline-derived CDR1 and CDR2 are SNHLY and FYNNEI. CDR3 size: 15 residues. Incomplete CDR3 DNA: TGTGCCAGCAGTGAAGGGCAGGGATGGGAACAGCCC. Translating it yields CASSEGQGWEQP. The CDR3 as a whole reads CASSEGQGWEQPQHF.

This clone was picked up many times. The CDR3 end falls 3 residues outside the read, so it is completed with the germline J gene. The rearrangement uses TRBV28 and TRBJ2-1, with 9 bases aligning to TRBD2. The CDR3 loop spans 16 amino acids. Unmatched junction bases numbered 7, after V lost 3 bases and J lost 4 bases. CDR1 and CDR2 from the germline V gene are MDHEN and SYDVKM. The CDR3 protein is CASSLLGLAGYNEQFF. The CDR3 bases that were read are TGTGCCAGCAGTTTGTTGGGCCTAGCGGGATACAATGAG.

This clone was counted at least ten times. The CDR3 end lies 3 residues beyond the end of the read and is filled in from the germline J gene. The rearrangement joins TRBV5-1 to TRBJ1-1, with D possibly being TRBD1 (6 bases). The CDR3 is 14 amino acids. Germline CDR1 SGHRS, CDR2 YFSETQ. V dropped 3 bases and J dropped 4 bases, with 13 bases sitting between them. The part of the CDR3 DNA that was read is TGCGCCAGCAGCTCTAGGGGGGGTGCCACTGAA. This codes for CASSSRGGATE. The whole CDR3 protein is CASSSRGGATEAFF.

This clone was detected ten times or more. The read ends 3 residues shy of where the CDR3 ends; the end is completed using the germline J gene. The chain recombines TRBV3-1 (or the pseudogene TRBV3-2) with TRBJ2-7; 7 bases agree with TRBD2. The V gene end was trimmed by 1 base and the J gene end by 0 bases; junction bases not matched to a gene: 12. CDR3 length: 18 residues. Germline CDR1 LGHDT, CDR2 YNNKEL (reference sequence). This CDR3 reads CASSQGYGVASGSYEQYF. CDR3 bases read: TGTGCCAGCAGCCAAGGGTATGGGGTGGCTAGCGGCTCCTACGAG.

This clone was observed at least ten times. The observed sequence ends 3 residues before the CDR3 terminus, with the missing tail filled in from the germline J gene. The V gene is TRBV19, the J gene TRBJ2-1; D may be TRBD1 (8 bases). Germline lookup yields CDR1 LNHDA and CDR2 SQIVND (reference sequence). Trimming removed 8 bases at V and 2 bases at J, with 13 bases between. The CDR3 sequence is 14 residues long. The part of the CDR3 DNA that was read is TGTGCCAGTGAACAGGGGGGGACCTACAATGAG. Amino acid sequence: CASEQGGTYNE. The full CDR3 sequence reads CASEQGGTYNEQFF.

This clone was detected a few times. The CDR3 extends 3 residues past the end of the read, so its final part is completed from the germline J gene. The rearrangement uses TRBV20-1 and TRBJ2-1, with D possibly being TRBD2 (6 bases). The CDR3 runs to 14 residues. The germline gives CDR1 DFQATT, CDR2 SNEGSKA (reference sequence). The V and J ends lost 2 bases and 8 bases respectively, with 16 bases between them. CDR3 amino acids: CSARSGTGDDEQFF. Incomplete CDR3 DNA: TGCAGTGCTAGATCGGGGACGGGGGATGATGAG.

This clone was seen at least ten times. The read halts 3 residues ahead of the CDR3 end, with the missing end drawn from the germline J gene. V usage is TRBV19 and J usage is TRBJ2-4; D might be TRBD2 (6 bases). CDR1 and CDR2 (germline): LNHDA, SQIVND (reference sequence). The CDR3 extends over 16 amino acids. V lost 0 bases and J 1 base, leaving 10 bases between the germline ends. The part of the CDR3 DNA that was read is TGTGCCAGTAGTATAGATCGTGGGGGGGCCAAAAACATT. Residues: CASSIDRGGAKNI. The CDR3 reads in full as CASSIDRGGAKNIQYF.

This clone came up many times. The read gets to within 3 residues of the CDR3 end, and the germline J gene fills in the rest. This chain uses TRBV19 with TRBJ2-7, with D unclear. The V gene's germline CDR1 is LNHDA and CDR2 SQIVND (reference sequence). The CDR3 is 15 amino acids. V lost 1 base and J 0 bases, leaving 10 bases between the germline ends. The DNA read from the CDR3 is TGTGCCAGTAGTATAGCCCAGGAAAGCTCCTACGAG. Translating it yields CASSIAQESSYE. The CDR3 in its entirety is CASSIAQESSYEQYF.

This clone was observed at least ten times. Sequencing ends 3 residues short of the CDR3 end; the germline J gene provides the rest. V usage is TRBV5-1 and J usage is TRBJ2-2; 8 bases are a match to TRBD1. Germline V gene lookup returns CDR1 SGHRS and CDR2 YFSETQ. With 4 bases clipped from V and 5 bases from J, the junction kept 7 bases outside the gene matches. CDR3 length: 15 residues. CDR3 protein: CASSPDRGETGELFF. Incomplete CDR3 DNA: TGCGCCAGCAGCCCCGACAGGGGAGAGACCGGGGAG. Looking up the rest from reference TRBV5-1 and TRBJ2-2 gives the full variable domain: KAGVTQTPRYLIKTRGQQVTLSCSPISGHRSVSWYQQTPGQGLQFLFEYFSETQRNKGNFPGRFSGRQFSNSRSEMNVSTLELGDSALYLCASSPDRGETGELFFGEGSRLTVL.

This clone was seen at least ten times. The read terminates 3 residues before the CDR3 end, so the remaining end is supplied by the germline J gene. The V and J genes are TRBV12-3 or TRBV12-4 and TRBJ1-2, with TRBD1 matching 9 bases. The V and J ends lost 3 bases and 5 bases, in that order; junction bases with no gene match: 7. The CDR3 consists of 15 residues. The CDR3 bases that were read are TGTGCCAGCAGTTTTGGGGGACAGGGCTTGTATGGC. Its protein is CASSFGGQGLYG. Given in full, the CDR3 is CASSFGGQGLYGYTF.

This clone was counted at least ten times. Coverage ceases 3 residues before the CDR3 finishes, and the germline J gene fills in the end. J is TRBJ2-3 and V is TRBV5-1, with D possibly matching TRBD1 (6 bases). The V gene's germline CDR1 is SGHRS and CDR2 YFSETQ. With 4 bases removed from V and 1 base from J, the gap between germline ends came to 10 bases. The CDR3 spans 14 residues. CDR3 in amino acids: CASSQGQRTDTQYF. Partial CDR3 DNA: TGCGCCAGCAGCCAAGGACAGCGCACAGATACG.

This clone was observed a few times. The read ends 3 residues shy of where the CDR3 ends; the end is completed using the germline J gene. This sequence joins TRBV5-1 and TRBJ2-1; 8 positions match TRBD1. Unmatched junction bases numbered 6, after V lost 5 bases and J lost 5 bases. This CDR3 contains 14 residues. Germline V gene data show CDR1 as SGHRS and CDR2 as YFSETQ. The CDR3 sequence is CASRVGTGDNEQFF. The sequenced CDR3 bases are TGCGCCAGCAGGGTCGGGACAGGAGACAATGAG.

This clone was found many times. Read data end 3 residues before the CDR3 end; the end is taken from the germline J gene. The rearrangement joins TRBV20-1 to TRBJ2-3; possible D gene TRBD2, 5 bases. V gave up 3 bases and J gave up 6 bases, with 16 bases separating them. The germline V gene has CDR1 DFQATT and CDR2 SNEGSKA (reference sequence). This CDR3 is built from 14 residues. The covered CDR3 bases are TGCAGTGCTAGTGTTCTTCAGGCGGGTGATACG. Amino acids: CSASVLQAGDT. The full CDR3 protein reads CSASVLQAGDTQYF.

This clone has only a few counts. The read terminates 3 residues ahead of where the CDR3 ends, so the germline J gene completes it. This chain connects TRBV5-1 to TRBJ2-3, with D possibly TRBD1 on 6 matching bases. The germline V gene has CDR1 SGHRS and CDR2 YFSETQ. This CDR3 has 17 residues. Trimming took 1 base from V and 0 from J, leaving 15 bases between them. CDR3 DNA (partial): TGCGCCAGCAGCTTGCCACAGGGAACCTCTAGCACAGATACG. Amino acid sequence: CASSLPQGTSSTDT. The CDR3 in its entirety is CASSLPQGTSSTDTQYF.

This clone was picked up many times. The read gets to within 3 residues of the CDR3 end, and the germline J gene fills in the rest. The rearrangement uses TRBV5-6 and TRBJ1-6; D possibly corresponds to TRBD1 (5 bases). This CDR3 comprises 12 residues. CDR1 is SGHDT and CDR2 is YYEEEE in the germline V gene. CDR3 DNA, as far as it was read: TGTGCCAGCAGCTCCTCAGGGCGAGCC. Protein: CASSSSGRA. From start to end, the CDR3 is CASSSSGRALHF.

At least ten counts were recorded for this clone. The read stops 3 residues short of the end of the CDR3; the missing end is completed from the germline J gene. The chain links TRBV10-3 to TRBJ1-2; perhaps TRBD1 as D (5 bases). Germline V lookup: CDR1 ENHRY, CDR2 SYGVKD. V gave up 7 bases and J gave up 3 bases, with 12 bases separating them. This CDR3 comprises 13 residues. The CDR3 bases that were read are TGTGCCATCACACAGGCCCTTGACTATGGC. Its translation is CAITQALDYG. From start to end, the CDR3 is CAITQALDYGYTF.

This clone turned up a few times. Read data end 3 residues before the CDR3 end; the end is taken from the germline J gene. V is TRBV6-4 and J is TRBJ2-1, with TRBD2 identical over 8 bases. The J segment lost 9 bases and the V segment lost 4 bases, leaving 8 bases of the junction unmatched. The germline V gene encodes CDR1 MRHNA and CDR2 SNTAGT. CDR3 length: 14 residues. The DNA read from the CDR3 is TGTGCCAGCAGTGGAGGACTAGCTCTGGGTGAG. Protein sequence: CASSGGLALGE. The entire CDR3 reads CASSGGLALGEQFF.

This clone came up many times. Read data end 3 residues before the CDR3 end; the end is taken from the germline J gene. The rearrangement joins TRBV6-2 or TRBV6-3 to TRBJ1-3, with 10 bases identical to TRBD1. CDR1 and CDR2 from the germline V gene are MNHEY and SVGEGT. There are 15 residues in the CDR3. The ends lost 7 bases at V and 1 base at J; junction bases unmatched: 4. CDR3: CASKDRGESGNTIYF. The DNA read from the CDR3 is TGTGCCAGCAAGGACAGGGGGGAATCTGGAAACACC.

This clone was seen repeatedly, ten times or more. CDR3 DNA (partial): TGCGCCAGCAGCTCCGGGGACACCAACAACGAG. It codes for CASSSGDTNNE. The entire CDR3 is CASSSGDTNNEQYF. The J gene is TRBJ2-7, the V gene TRBV5-1; D perhaps matches TRBD1 (6 bases). The read falls 3 residues short of the CDR3 end, and the missing part is taken from the germline J gene. Trimming took 3 bases from V and 5 from J, leaving 15 bases between them. This CDR3 is 14 amino acids long. From germline, CDR1 is SGHRS and CDR2 YFSETQ.

In this sample, this clone turned up many times. The read ends 3 residues shy of where the CDR3 ends; the end is completed using the germline J gene. This chain joins TRBV7-6 and TRBJ1-3; TRBD1 matches at 7 bases. With V trimmed by 6 bases and J by 5 bases, 13 bases remained unmatched. Per the germline V gene, CDR1 is SGHVS and CDR2 is FNYEAQ. This CDR3 has 16 amino acids. Incomplete CDR3 DNA: TGTGCCAGCAGAAGTGGGACAGATAAAGCCCGAAACACC. Its translation is CASRSGTDKARNT. The entire CDR3 protein is CASRSGTDKARNTIYF. The complete variable domain, with remaining parts taken from reference TRBV7-6 and TRBJ1-3, reads GAGVSQSPRYKVTKRGQDVALRCDPISGHVSLYWYRQALGQGPEFLTYFNYEAQQDKSGLPNDRFSAERPEGSISTLTIQRTEQRDSAMYRCASRSGTDKARNTIYFGEGSWLTVV.

About this clone itself: The read ends 3 residues before the CDR3 terminus; that terminus is restored from the germline J gene. The chain links TRBV10-2 to TRBJ1-6, with TRBD1 matching over 7 bases. The length of the CDR3 is 14 residues. The V segment lost 6 bases and the J segment 7 bases; nucleotides outside the gene matches: 6. Germline V gene lookup returns CDR1 WSHSY and CDR2 SAAADI. Partial CDR3 DNA: TGCGCCAGCAGCCTGGACAGGCGGAATTCACCC. As protein: CASSLDRRNSP. The CDR3 in full is CASSLDRRNSPLHF.

Ten or more counts support this clone. Read sequence stops 3 residues before the CDR3 end, and the germline J gene provides the missing end. This chain connects TRBV20-1 to TRBJ2-2; TRBD1 is a possible D gene (5 bases). The CDR3 length is 16 residues. V gave up 6 bases and J gave up 5 bases, with 22 bases separating them. CDR1 and CDR2 (germline): DFQATT, SNEGSKA (reference sequence). CDR3 protein: CSAATTRVGVTGELFF. CDR3 bases read: TGCAGTGCGGCCACGACCAGGGTAGGGGTAACCGGGGAG.

This clone was detected many times. The CDR3 is cut off 3 residues early in the read; its end comes from the germline J gene. The chain has TRBV5-6 and TRBJ1-1; no definite D call. Between the trimmed V and J ends, which lost 2 bases and 0 bases, there was a span of 8 bases. The CDR3 loop spans 14 amino acids. Germline assignment: CDR1 SGHDT and CDR2 YYEEEE. CDR3: CASSFGRVNTEAFF. Partial CDR3 DNA: TGTGCCAGCAGCTTTGGCCGAGTGAACACTGAA.

There are many counts of this clone. Read coverage stops 3 residues before the CDR3 terminus; the germline J gene supplies the remainder. In the same sample, other DNA sequences code for this CDR3. The J gene is TRBJ1-2, the V gene TRBV7-9, with D possibly matching TRBD1 (5 bases). Trimming removed 4 bases from V and 6 bases from J, with 9 bases in between. Germline loops: CDR1 SEHNR, CDR2 FQNEAQ (reference sequence). The CDR3 loop spans 12 amino acids. CDR3 residues: CASSSTGDGYTF. The part of the CDR3 DNA that was read is TGTGCCAGCAGCTCGACGGGGGATGGC.